These T cell receptor beta chains were read from a single sample in a study of CD8+ T cells in alopecia areata. The protocol was immunoSEQ multiplex PCR, while the TCRdb copy is restricted to in-frame clones and leaves out a portion. The data contain over 120,000 clones, nearly 55% of them seen just once; the ten biggest clones take up more than 15%. This specimen was CD8+ T cells sorted from blood, taken at week 4, from a patient treated with tofacitinib. These receptors all stem from a human donor with alopecia areata. CDR3s include the opening cysteine and the closing phenylalanine or tryptophan. A D gene is named only where the DNA matches it firmly. Clone size is shown for a subset of rows, as once, few, many or a class of expanded clone.

clone_size	cdr3_length	d_call	v_call	j_call	cdr3_nt	cdr3_aa
few	14	TRBD1	TRBV13	TRBJ1-2	TGTGCCAGCAGCGGACAGGGGCCGGGCTATGGCTACACCTTC	CASSGQGPGYGYTF
NA	14	NA	TRBV29-1	TRBJ2-5	TGCAGCGTTGAGCCCGTCCGGGAATGGGAGACCCAGTACTTC	CSVEPVREWETQYF
NA	14	TRBD1	TRBV5-6	TRBJ1-1	TGTGCCAGCAGTTACGGGACAGGGAACACTGAAGCTTTCTTT	CASSYGTGNTEAFF
NA	16	NA	TRBV2	TRBJ1-5	TGTGCCAGCAGTGCAAGGAACAGGGCCCACGTTCAGCCCCAGCATTTT	CASSARNRAHVQPQHF
NA	13	TRBD1	TRBV29-1	TRBJ2-7	TGCAGCGCCGCAAGACAGGGCCCCTACGAGCAGTACTTC	CSAARQGPYEQYF
few	12	NA	TRBV6-5	TRBJ2-5	TGTGCCAGCAGTTCGACGAGAGAGACCCAGTACTTC	CASSSTRETQYF
few	14	TRBD2	TRBV2	TRBJ2-1	TGTGCCAGCTATAGCGGGGGGGGTCGATATGAGCAGTTCTTC	CASYSGGGRYEQFF
once	14	NA	TRBV5-1	TRBJ1-1	TGCGCCAGCACCTCCGGGACCTTCGGGACTGAAGCTTTCTTT	CASTSGTFGTEAFF
NA	16	NA	TRBV14	TRBJ1-5	TGTGCCAGCAGCCAGCAGACTCGACAGCCCAATCAGCCCCAGCATTTT	CASSQQTRQPNQPQHF
NA	11	NA	TRBV30	TRBJ1-1	TGTGCCTCCAACGAGGGCACTGAAGCTTTCTTT	CASNEGTEAFF
NA	18	TRBD2	TRBV11-2	TRBJ2-3	TGTGCCAGCAGCTTAGTGGCTAGCGGGGGGTCTAGCACAGATACGCAGTATTTT	CASSLVASGGSSTDTQYF
few	14	TRBD1	TRBV5-6	TRBJ1-5	TGTGCCAGCAGCTCAGGACAGGGGAGACAGCCCCAGCATTTT	CASSSGQGRQPQHF
NA	17	TRBD2	TRBV5-6	TRBJ2-3	TGTGCCAGCAGCTTTCTAGTCGCGGGGGGATTAGCAGATACGCAGTATTTT	CASSFLVAGGLADTQYF
few	14	NA	TRBV5-6	TRBJ1-5	TGTGCCAGCAGCCCGGGGTATAGCAATCAGCCCCAGCATTTT	CASSPGYSNQPQHF
NA	15	TRBD1	TRBV5-1	TRBJ2-5	TGCGCCAGCAGCGGGATGGGACAGCCACAAGAGACCCAGTACTTC	CASSGMGQPQETQYF
NA	13	NA	TRBV19	TRBJ1-5	TGTGCCAGTAACATAGTCGGAAATCAGCCCCAGCATTTT	CASNIVGNQPQHF
NA	14	NA	TRBV4-2	TRBJ2-2	TGTGCCAGCAGTTACAGGGTGGGCACCGGGGAGCTGTTTTTT	CASSYRVGTGELFF
NA	15	NA	TRBV4-1	TRBJ2-7	TGCGCCAGCAGCCAAGACAGGGGCCATACCTACGAGCAGTACTTC	CASSQDRGHTYEQYF
NA	12	NA	TRBV19	TRBJ2-7	TGTGCCAGGGACTCGATCGGGACAGAGCAGTACTTC	CARDSIGTEQYF
few	16	NA	TRBV29-1	TRBJ2-3	TGCAGCGTTGAAGAAACTGGAGGGTTGAACACAGATACGCAGTATTTT	CSVEETGGLNTDTQYF
few	15	NA	TRBV4-3	TRBJ2-1	TGCGCCAGCAGCCCCCGGGAAGGAGGACGGGATGAGCAGTTCTTC	CASSPREGGRDEQFF
NA	14	NA	TRBV7-8	TRBJ2-5	TGTGCCAGCAGCTCTCGGACAGCCTTAGGGACCCAGTACTTC	CASSSRTALGTQYF
NA	14	NA	TRBV7-9	TRBJ2-5	TGTGCCAGCAGCGGTGGACCGGGGGTTGAGACCCAGTACTTC	CASSGGPGVETQYF
NA	13	NA	TRBV27	TRBJ2-5	TGTGCCAGCAGTTTCATCAGGGGAGAGACCCAGTACTTC	CASSFIRGETQYF
NA	16	TRBD2	TRBV13	TRBJ2-7	TGTGCCAGCAGCTCACTAGGGACTAGCGGGGAGTACGAGCAGTACTTC	CASSSLGTSGEYEQYF
once	13	TRBD1	TRBV6-5	TRBJ1-2	TGTGCCACCCAGGACAGGGGAAACTATGGCTACACCTTC	CATQDRGNYGYTF
NA	12	NA	TRBV7-9	TRBJ2-5	TGTGCCAGCAGCTTGGAGGGGAGAACCCAGTACTTC	CASSLEGRTQYF
few	14	NA	TRBV18	TRBJ2-7	TGTGCCAGCTCACGTTTGACCGTTGGCTACGAGCAGTACTTC	CASSRLTVGYEQYF
NA	13	TRBD1	TRBV5-1	TRBJ1-2	TGCGCCAGCAGAGACAGACAGGGCTATGGCTACACCTTC	CASRDRQGYGYTF
few	13	TRBD1	TRBV7-9	TRBJ2-5	TGTGCCAGCAGCCGAGACAGGGGAGGGACCCAGTACTTC	CASSRDRGGTQYF
few	18	NA	TRBV28	TRBJ1-5	TGTGCCAGCAGTTTACCGTACAGGGAGGTGGGTGGCAATCAGCCCCAGCATTTT	CASSLPYREVGGNQPQHF
few	15	TRBD2	TRBV7-9	TRBJ2-5	TGTGCCAGCAGCTTCTGGCTAGCGGGGGAGGAGACCCAGTACTTC	CASSFWLAGEETQYF
once	13	NA	TRBV30	TRBJ1-1	TGTGCCTGGAGTGTAGCTGAGAACACTGAAGCTTTCTTT	CAWSVAENTEAFF
many	17	NA	TRBV27	TRBJ2-2	TGTGCCAGCACCGTCTCTACAGGCCTACCGAACACCGGGGAGCTGTTTTTT	CASTVSTGLPNTGELFF
NA	17	TRBD2	TRBV19	TRBJ2-1	TGTGCCAGTAGTAACTGGAATAGCGGGGGCCAATACAATGAGCAGTTCTTC	CASSNWNSGGQYNEQFF
NA	13	NA	TRBV5-1	TRBJ1-1	TGCGCCAGCAGCTTCACAGGGCTCACTGAAGCTTTCTTT	CASSFTGLTEAFF
NA	13	NA	TRBV29-1	TRBJ2-2	TGCAGCGTTGTGGCAGGTCTTACCGGGGAGCTGTTTTTT	CSVVAGLTGELFF
NA	13	NA	TRBV30	TRBJ2-7	TGTGCCTGGGGGGAGACCCCAATTGGCGAGCAGTACTTC	CAWGETPIGEQYF
NA	14	NA	TRBV7-3	TRBJ2-7	TGTGCCAGCAGCCCTGGACTGGGGGCCTACGAGCAGTACTTC	CASSPGLGAYEQYF
few	12	NA	TRBV10-3	TRBJ1-1	TGTGCCATCGGCGGTTTGAACACTGAAGCTTTCTTT	CAIGGLNTEAFF
NA	14	NA	TRBV6-5	TRBJ1-5	TGTGCCAGCAAGGTAGTTGGGGCAGATCAGCCCCAGCATTTT	CASKVVGADQPQHF
NA	14	NA	TRBV30	TRBJ1-2	TGTGCCTGGATGCATAGGGGATGGAACTATGGCTACACCTTC	CAWMHRGWNYGYTF
few	16	TRBD1	TRBV27	TRBJ1-6	TGTGCCAGCAGTTTGGGGACAGGGAGTATCCCTTCACCCCTCCACTTT	CASSLGTGSIPSPLHF
NA	15	NA	TRBV9	TRBJ2-5	TGTGCCAGCAGCGTAGAGGGCAGGGCTCAAGAGACCCAGTACTTC	CASSVEGRAQETQYF
NA	12	NA	TRBV11-2	TRBJ1-2	TGTGCCAGCAGCTGGTCCTCTTTCGAGAGGACCTTC	CASSWSSFERTF
NA	14	TRBD1	TRBV9	TRBJ2-7	TGTGCCAGCAGCGTAGGGGGACAGGGGTACGAGCAGTACTTC	CASSVGGQGYEQYF
once	13	NA	TRBV25-1	TRBJ1-4	TGTGCCAGCAGTATTCCGGGGAGAGAAAAACTGTTTTTT	CASSIPGREKLFF
NA	16	TRBD1	TRBV5-1	TRBJ2-1	TGCGCCAGCAGCTTGGGTTGGGACAGATCCCCCAATGAGCAGTTCTTC	CASSLGWDRSPNEQFF